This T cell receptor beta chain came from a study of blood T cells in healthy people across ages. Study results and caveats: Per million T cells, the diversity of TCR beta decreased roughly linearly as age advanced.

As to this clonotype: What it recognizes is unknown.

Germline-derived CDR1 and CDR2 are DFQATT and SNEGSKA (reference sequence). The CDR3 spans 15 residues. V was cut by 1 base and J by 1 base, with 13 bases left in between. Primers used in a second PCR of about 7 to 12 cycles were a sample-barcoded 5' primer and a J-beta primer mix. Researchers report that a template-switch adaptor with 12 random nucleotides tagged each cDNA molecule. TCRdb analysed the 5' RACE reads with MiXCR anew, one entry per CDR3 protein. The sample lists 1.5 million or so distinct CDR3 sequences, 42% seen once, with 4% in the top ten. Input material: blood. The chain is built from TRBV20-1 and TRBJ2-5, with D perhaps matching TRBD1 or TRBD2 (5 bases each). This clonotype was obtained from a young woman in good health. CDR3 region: CSARVGTAVQETQYF. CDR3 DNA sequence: TGCAGTGCTAGAGTTGGGACGGCTGTCCAAGAGACCCAGTACTTC.